The next 18 T cell receptor beta chains were all read from a single sample in a study of blood T cell repertoires in COVID-19. Libraries were prepared by immunoSEQ multiplex PCR; TCRdb keeps only in-frame clonotypes and omits some of them. The table shows 390,000 or so clones, with about four fifths occurring only once. Sequenced sample: PBMCs or T cells enriched from blood (not recorded which). These receptor sequences come from a woman aged 45 to 65 who had recovered from COVID-19.

The genes are TRBV6-5 and TRBJ2-7; 8 bases are shared with TRBD2. J was trimmed by 3 bases and V by 1 base; bases with no gene match: 5. This CDR3 contains 15 residues. Germline CDR1 and CDR2: MNHEY and SVGAGI. CDR3 amino acids: CASSYYPGGGYEQYF. CDR3 coding DNA: TGTGCCAGCAGTTACTATCCGGGGGGGGGCTACGAGCAGTACTTC.

The chain links TRBV2 to TRBJ1-2; no clear D gene. Germline-derived CDR1 and CDR2 are SNHLY and FYNNEI. The CDR3 consists of 17 residues. Between the trimmed V and J ends, which lost 6 bases and 0 bases, there was a span of 20 bases. This chain's CDR3 is CASSLGGTTSSNYGYTF. CDR3 in DNA: TGTGCCAGCAGCCTGGGAGGCACCACCTCTTCTAACTATGGCTACACCTTC.

This clone occurred once. This chain connects TRBV4-2 to TRBJ2-3; 10 bases are a match to TRBD1. The V segment lost 2 bases and the J segment 3 bases; nucleotides outside the gene matches: 5. The CDR3 has 16 amino acids. Germline-derived CDR1 and CDR2 are LGHNA and YNFKEQ. CDR3 DNA: TGTGCCAGCAGCCAACTTCGGGACAGGGGTACAGATACGCAGTATTTT. Its translation is CASSQLRDRGTDTQYF.

The chain recombines TRBV27 with TRBJ1-2; 7 bases agree with TRBD1. The CDR3 has 16 residues. J gave up 3 bases and V 6 bases, and 13 bases lay outside the gene matches. Germline values: CDR1 MNHEY, CDR2 SMNVEV (reference sequence). The CDR3 loop is CASSYFGDRADYGYTF. The CDR3 nucleotides are TGTGCCAGCAGCTACTTCGGCGACAGGGCCGACTATGGCTACACCTTC.

The chain uses TRBV2 and TRBJ1-6; 12 bases map to TRBD1. Looked up from germline, CDR1 is SNHLY and CDR2 is FYNNEI. Trimming cost V 6 bases and J 7 bases; bases outside gene matches: 7. The CDR3 totals 16 residues. The CDR3 protein is CASSAMGQGANSPLHF. CDR3 DNA sequence: TGTGCCAGCAGCGCTATGGGACAGGGGGCAAATTCACCCCTCCACTTT.

This sequence joins TRBV28 and TRBJ1-1; possibly TRBD1 for D (5 bases). Germline CDR1 is MDHEN and CDR2 is SYDVKM. The CDR3 is 16 amino acids. Trimming took off 8 bases at V and 2 bases at J, with 21 bases between the two ends. The CDR3 DNA sequence: TGTGCCAGCGGGATGGGACTCAAAATGGGAAACACTGAAGCTTTCTTT. This encodes CASGMGLKMGNTEAFF.

The chain links TRBV6-5 to TRBJ1-1; D may be TRBD1 (5 bases). This CDR3 has 12 amino acids. Germline CDR1 reads MNHEY; CDR2 reads SVGAGI. V was trimmed by 8 bases and J by 6 bases, leaving 13 bases between them. The CDR3 coding sequence is TGTGCCAGCCAGGGAACCCGACCTGAAGCTTTCTTT. This codes for CASQGTRPEAFF.

The chain employs TRBV7-9 and TRBJ2-2; TRBD2 matches at 12 bases. The CDR3 totals 16 residues. J gave up 3 bases and V 5 bases, and 4 bases lay outside the gene matches. Germline V gives CDR1 SEHNR, CDR2 FQNEAQ (reference sequence). The CDR3 nucleotides read TGTGCCAGCAGCAGGACTAGCGGGAAGGACACCGGGGAGCTGTTTTTT. Amino acids: CASSRTSGKDTGELFF.

This clone turned up a few times. In DNA, the CDR3 is TGCGCCAGCAGCCCATTTTTATCGGGACAGAACTATGGCTACACCTTC. Its translation is CASSPFLSGQNYGYTF. The chain has TRBV5-1 and TRBJ1-2; 7 bases align to TRBD1. The V gene's germline CDR1 is SGHRS and CDR2 YFSETQ. CDR3 length: 16 amino acids. J was trimmed by 2 bases and V by 4 bases; bases with no gene match: 11.

The chain is built from TRBV7-9 and TRBJ2-7, with D possibly matching TRBD2 (6 bases). CDR3 length: 15 amino acids. CDR1 is SEHNR and CDR2 is FQNEAQ in the germline V gene (reference sequence). V was cut by 5 bases and J by 5 bases, with 19 bases left in between. The CDR3 reads CASSPRRDTINEQYF. The CDR3 DNA reads TGTGCCAGCAGCCCGCGGAGGGATACTATCAACGAGCAGTACTTC.

CDR3 in amino acids: CASSYSGGNAFF. As DNA, the CDR3 is TGTGCCAGCAGTTACTCCGGGGGTAACGCTTTCTTT. The V and J genes are TRBV6-5 and TRBJ1-1; tentatively, D is TRBD1 (5 bases). Per the germline V gene, CDR1 is MNHEY and CDR2 is SVGAGI. Trimming pared 0 bases from V and 11 bases from J, leaving 10 bases between. The CDR3 runs to 12 residues.

The table lists this clone with a few counts. The chain carries TRBV6-5 and TRBJ2-1, with 12 nucleotides matching TRBD2. Germline V gene sequence: CDR1 MNHEY, CDR2 SVGAGI. Trimming took 6 bases from V and 9 from J; bases not matched to a gene: 6. The CDR3 covers 14 residues. CDR3 coding DNA: TGTGCCAGCAGCAGACTAGCGGGAGAGGGTGAGCAGTTCTTC. It is translated as CASSRLAGEGEQFF.

The chain employs TRBV3-1 (or the pseudogene TRBV3-2) and TRBJ1-3, with a tentative D call TRBD1 (6 bases). From germline, CDR1 is LGHDT and CDR2 YNNKEL (reference sequence). The V and J ends lost 4 bases and 0 bases respectively, with 16 bases between them. The CDR3 runs to 17 residues. The CDR3 is CASSPPGQIHSGNTIYF. As DNA, the CDR3 is TGTGCCAGCAGCCCCCCTGGACAGATCCACTCTGGAAACACCATATATTTT.

The CDR3 bases are TGTGCCAGCAGTTTATGGCGGGGGGGAGGCTATGGCTACACCTTC. This translates into CASSLWRGGGYGYTF. The chain has TRBV28 and TRBJ1-2; perhaps TRBD1 as D (5 bases). There are 15 residues in the CDR3. Between the trimmed V and J ends, which lost 0 bases and 4 bases, there was a span of 12 bases. CDR1 and CDR2 from the germline V gene are MDHEN and SYDVKM.

This clone appeared a few times. The chain employs TRBV4-2 and TRBJ1-2; TRBD1 aligns across 10 bases. CDR1 and CDR2 (germline): LGHNA, YNFKEQ. The length of the CDR3 is 17 residues. V shed 0 bases and J 6 bases; nucleotides not matched to a gene: 10. The CDR3 reads CASSQDPRGTGVDGYTF. CDR3 nucleotides: TGTGCCAGCAGCCAAGATCCGCGGGGGACAGGGGTCGATGGCTACACCTTC.

With respect to this clone: Other DNA sequences in this specimen translate into the identical CDR3. The chain employs TRBV3-1 (or the pseudogene TRBV3-2) and TRBJ2-7; weak D call: TRBD2 (5 bases). CDR1 LGHDT and CDR2 YNNKEL come from the germline V gene (reference sequence). This CDR3 is 12 amino acids long. V was trimmed by 4 bases and J by 2 bases, leaving 6 bases between them. This CDR3 is CASSPGTYEQYF. The CDR3 nucleotides are TGTGCCAGCAGCCCGGGGACCTACGAGCAGTACTTC.

The genes are TRBV14 and TRBJ2-2; TRBD1 aligns across 12 bases. V trimming: 3 bases; J trimming: 4 bases; junction bases outside the gene matches: 3. Germline values: CDR1 SGHDN, CDR2 FVKESK. This CDR3 spans 16 amino acids. DNA of the CDR3: TGTGCCAGCAGCCAGGGACAGGGGGCTTTCACCGGGGAGCTGTTTTTT. The encoded protein is CASSQGQGAFTGELFF.

The J gene is TRBJ2-3, the V gene TRBV6-2 or TRBV6-3; 9 bases are shared with TRBD2. The CDR3 extends over 14 amino acids. Germline trimming cut 4 bases from V and 4 bases from J; bases unmatched to any gene: 3. The germline V gene has CDR1 MNHEY and CDR2 SVGEGT. CDR3 in amino acids: CASSLAGVPDTQYF. CDR3 in DNA: TGTGCCAGCAGTTTAGCGGGAGTCCCAGATACGCAGTATTTT.